This T cell receptor (beta chain) comes out of a study of blood T cells in healthy people across ages (dated by TCRdb to between 2015 and 2016). Describing the broader study: Template switching captured roughly one uniquely barcoded TCR beta cDNA molecule per two T cells in model experiments. The donors were divided into four age groups: young (average around 15 years), middle-aged (about 40), aged (about 62) and long-lived (about 80). To avoid experimental bias, donors of different ages were randomly spread across the sequencing lanes. The study measured age-related changes in TCR beta repertoire diversity using deep sequencing normalized with unique cDNA molecular identifiers. Two additional independent replicas of 1 million unique cDNA reads from the same blood draw were analyzed for two donors (one aged 18 to 29 and one aged 80 or older).

Broader findings and caveats from the paper: Donor CMV infection status was unknown, potentially confounding age-related changes in expanded clonotypes. Observed TCR beta diversity correlated strongly with the percentage of naive T cells measured by flow cytometry. Compared with the aged group, the long-lived group had more naive CD4+ T cells, fewer expanded clones and increased TCR diversity, a pattern suggesting age selection. Because profiling used bulk unsorted PBMCs, naive and antigen-experienced compartments could not be compared conclusively. As age increased, observed TCR beta diversity per million T cells dropped in a roughly linear way, and a significant reduction was already evident by age about 40. Total diversity estimates from one million sequenced T cells were considered lower bounds and underestimates.

The approximately 39 donors, aged roughly 6 to 90 years, were systemically healthy Caucasian individuals from Russia. Approximately 10 milliliters of peripheral blood were collected from each donor into EDTA-treated Vacutainer tubes. Ficoll-Paque density-gradient centrifugation was used to isolate PBMCs, with at least 6.5 million per sample. Trizol reagent was used to extract total RNA from the PBMCs, yielding at least 5.5 micrograms per sample. Naive CD45RAhigh/CD27high T cell percentages were measured by flow cytometry on a PBMC aliquot from every donor. Trimming at the junction amounts to 3 bases on V and 5 bases on J, and the germline ends lie 12 bases apart. Spanning cysteine to phenylalanine, the CDR3 consists of 14 amino acids. The read is trimmed to its CDR3 DNA, 42 bases read in frame from base 1. From the germline V gene (reference sequence), CDR1 is MNHEY and CDR2 is SMNVEV. Library preparation employed 5' RACE. TCRdb shows the sequencer as Illumina HiSeq 2500. A second 7 to 11 cycle PCR used a sample-barcoded 5' primer and a J-beta primer mix. A unique molecular identifier was introduced onto each TCR beta cDNA molecule by a template-switch 5' adaptor carrying 12 random nucleotides. Each sample yielded at least 2.5 million CDR3-containing paired-end reads. All of the RNA was converted into first-strand cDNA using the Mint cDNA synthesis kit, with a TRBC-specific oligonucleotide serving as the primer. All cDNA was treated with uracil-DNA glycosylase and then went through a first 18-cycle PCR with the universal primers M1SS and BC2_uni_R. The authors processed their data as follows. Normalization of each sample was performed by random selection of 1 million high-quality reads, each carrying a distinct molecular identifier. Instead of being binned into consensus sequences, reads with shared molecular identifiers were discarded. MiTCR, run with a Q25 quality threshold and the strictest error-elimination algorithm, handled CDR3 identification, clonotype clustering and error correction. A nonparametric unseen species model with Euler transformation was used to estimate a lower bound on total TCR beta diversity. The raw public reads went through TCRdb reprocessing: fastp at Q25, MiXCR clone calling, in-frame beta chains kept. Rows are unified per CDR3 protein, each entry keeping the most common DNA and genes. These V and J calls derive from TCRdb rather than the authors' analysis. This sample lists a few hundred thousand distinct CDR3 sequences; about 49% were detected once. The ten top clones hold about 54% of the sample.

This clonotype was detected only a few times. The specificity of this receptor is unknown. The sample holds no much larger clone one base away, and base qualities are not on file. The chain couples TRBV27 to TRBJ2-3; the D gene identity is not certain. Sequences were obtained from blood. This receptor was identified in a man aged 55 to 69 in good health. The CDR3 protein is CASSLRFDGDTQYF. In nucleotide form, the sequence is TGTGCCAGCAGTTTGAGGTTTGACGGAGATACGCAGTATTTT.